These 20 T cell receptor beta chains share one sample of origin, sequenced in a study of blood T cell repertoires in COVID-19. Sequencing was performed with immunoSEQ multiplex PCR; in TCRdb, only in-frame clones are kept and a portion is missing. The sample lists 200,000 to 250,000 clones; about four fifths were seen once. Material: PBMCs or T cells enriched from blood (not recorded which). The receptor source for this set is a man in his sixties who had recovered from COVID-19.

This sequence joins TRBV5-1 and TRBJ2-5; D may be TRBD1 (5 bases). The length of the CDR3 is 14 residues. The ends were cut back, 1 base at V and 2 bases at J, with 9 bases in the middle. Per germline, CDR1 SGHRS and CDR2 YFSETQ. The CDR3 region is CASSLQGSQETQYF. The CDR3 DNA is TGCGCCAGCAGCTTGCAGGGATCACAAGAGACCCAGTACTTC.

This rearrangement joins TRBV12-5 to TRBJ1-2; D is perhaps TRBD1 (6 bases). The CDR3 is made up of 14 amino acids. V gave up 0 bases and J gave up 5 bases, with 10 bases separating them. Germline lookup yields CDR1 LGHNT and CDR2 FRNRAP. CDR3: CASGLVGRGYGYTF. In nucleotides, the CDR3 is TGTGCTAGTGGTTTGGTGGGCAGGGGTTATGGCTACACCTTC.

This clone is a singleton in its sample. The V call is TRBV5-1, the J call TRBJ2-7, with D perhaps matching TRBD2 (6 bases). This CDR3 spans 15 amino acids. Trimming left V 2 bases short and J 0 bases short, with 12 bases between. Per the germline V gene, CDR1 is SGHRS and CDR2 is YFSETQ. The CDR3 loop reads CASSFSGTASYEQYF. The CDR3 DNA is TGCGCCAGCAGCTTTAGTGGGACTGCCTCCTACGAGCAGTACTTC. Together with reference TRBV5-1 and TRBJ2-7, the CDR3 gives the full variable domain: KAGVTQTPRYLIKTRGQQVTLSCSPISGHRSVSWYQQTPGQGLQFLFEYFSETQRNKGNFPGRFSGRQFSNSRSEMNVSTLELGDSALYLCASSFSGTASYEQYFGPGTRLTVT.

CDR3 nucleotide sequence: TGTGCCAGCTCGGGGCGGGGGATCTCCTACGAGCAGTACTTC. Translating it yields CASSGRGISYEQYF. The genes are TRBV21-1 and TRBJ2-7; the tabulated D call, TRBD2, remains unverified against the DNA. TRBV21-1 is a recognized pseudogene. This CDR3 is built from 14 residues.

The gene calls are TRBV29-1 and TRBJ1-2, with D possibly matching TRBD1 (6 bases). Trimming left V 3 bases short and J 4 bases short, with 18 bases between. The CDR3 spans 15 residues. Germline V gene sequence: CDR1 SQVTM, CDR2 ANQGSEA. The CDR3 spells CSVDDRSGQTYGYTF. CDR3 nucleotides: TGCAGCGTTGATGACCGGTCAGGACAGACCTATGGCTACACCTTC.

This chain joins TRBV12-5 and TRBJ1-2; D is ambiguous. Trimming stripped 3 bases from V and 10 bases from J, with 12 bases between. CDR3 size: 12 residues. Germline lookup yields CDR1 LGHNT and CDR2 FRNRAP. CDR3 sequence reads: CASGFGRTDYTF. CDR3 bases: TGTGCTAGTGGTTTCGGGAGGACTGACTACACCTTC.

The rearrangement links TRBV5-1 to TRBJ1-2; 8 nucleotides match TRBD1. The CDR3 spans 13 residues. V was pared by 5 bases and J by 4 bases, with 4 bases of the junction left unmatched. In germline, CDR1 is SGHRS, CDR2 YFSETQ. CDR3 residues: CASRLQGAYGYTF. The CDR3 bases are TGCGCCAGCAGACTCCAGGGGGCCTATGGCTACACCTTC.

The chain couples TRBV27 to TRBJ1-2, with TRBD1 identical over 7 bases. V lost 4 bases and J lost 5; bases outside the gene matches: 4. Germline CDR1 and CDR2: MNHEY and SMNVEV (reference sequence). The CDR3 extends over 13 amino acids. In DNA, the CDR3 is TGTGCCAGCAGTTACCGACAGGGATATGGCTACACCTTC. Its protein is CASSYRQGYGYTF.

CDR3 coding DNA: TGCGCCAGCAGCCCGAACTGGGACAGGGTCAACACTGAAGCTTTCTTT. Translating gives CASSPNWDRVNTEAFF. The chain recombines TRBV5-1 with TRBJ1-1; the match to TRBD1 covers 9 bases. The CDR3 contains 16 residues. V shed 4 bases and J 2 bases; nucleotides not matched to a gene: 9. Germline CDR1 SGHRS, CDR2 YFSETQ.

The gene calls are TRBV4-3 and TRBJ1-2; the match to TRBD1 covers 9 bases. This CDR3 comprises 13 residues. V lost 4 bases and J lost 5; bases outside the gene matches: 2. The V gene's germline CDR1 is LGHNA and CDR2 YSLEER. The CDR3 reads CASSPDRGYGYTF. CDR3 nucleotides: TGCGCCAGCAGCCCCGACAGGGGGTATGGCTACACCTTC.

The chain joins TRBV5-1 to TRBJ2-2, with TRBD1 identical over 9 bases. This CDR3 region has 14 residues. Germline V lookup: CDR1 SGHRS, CDR2 YFSETQ. The V and J ends lost 6 bases and 7 bases, in that order; junction bases with no gene match: 7. This chain's CDR3 is CASKGQGQGGELFF. In DNA form, the CDR3 reads TGCGCCAGCAAAGGACAGGGGCAAGGCGGGGAGCTGTTTTTT. The whole variable domain, filled in from reference TRBV5-1 and TRBJ2-2, reads KAGVTQTPRYLIKTRGQQVTLSCSPISGHRSVSWYQQTPGQGLQFLFEYFSETQRNKGNFPGRFSGRQFSNSRSEMNVSTLELGDSALYLCASKGQGQGGELFFGEGSRLTVL.

The chain uses TRBV2 and TRBJ1-3; 9 positions match TRBD1. The CDR3 has 16 residues. The germline gives CDR1 SNHLY, CDR2 FYNNEI. Trimming took 6 bases from V and 3 from J; bases not matched to a gene: 9. CDR3 loop: CASSEIQGAGGNTIYF. The CDR3 region has the DNA TGTGCCAGCAGCGAGATACAGGGGGCGGGTGGAAACACCATATATTTT.

On this clone: Other DNA sequences in the same sample also yield this CDR3. The chain has TRBV6-5 and TRBJ1-2; D is ambiguous. CDR1 MNHEY and CDR2 SVGAGI come from the germline V gene. CDR3 size: 14 residues. V was clipped by 0 bases and J by 0 bases, with 5 bases between them. The DNA of the CDR3 is TGTGCCAGCAGTTACTCGAGGACTAACTATGGCTACACCTTC. Its protein product is CASSYSRTNYGYTF.

This clone came up a few times. The chain carries TRBV11-2 and TRBJ1-6; D uncertain. V was cut by 2 bases and J by 9 bases, with 11 bases left in between. Looked up from germline, CDR1 is SGHAT and CDR2 is FQNNGV. The CDR3 totals 14 residues. CDR3 protein: CASSLNVNSSPLHF. In nucleotides, the CDR3 is TGTGCCAGCAGCTTAAATGTAAACAGTTCACCCCTCCACTTT.

The J gene is TRBJ1-5, the V gene TRBV2, with a possible D match to TRBD1 (6 bases). Trimming cost V 9 bases and J 4 bases, with 13 bases left between them. Germline lookup yields CDR1 SNHLY and CDR2 FYNNEI. The CDR3 loop spans 13 amino acids. The CDR3 bases are TGTGCCAGTCGGAACGGACAGAATCAGCCCCAGCATTTT. Encoded protein: CASRNGQNQPQHF.

This chain's CDR3 is CASRGTGTSGGAEYF. The CDR3 DNA sequence: TGCGCCAGCAGAGGGACCGGGACTAGCGGGGGGGCCGAGTACTTC. V usage is TRBV10-2 and J usage is TRBJ2-7; 16 nucleotides match TRBD2. Trimming removed 6 bases from V and 11 bases from J; junction bases left unmatched: 10. CDR1 and CDR2 from the germline V gene are WSHSY and SAAADI. The CDR3 covers 15 residues.

The V gene is TRBV14, the J gene TRBJ1-2, with unresolved D. The V gene lost 0 bases and the J gene lost 4 bases, with 9 bases spanning the gap. Germline V gene sequence: CDR1 SGHDN, CDR2 FVKESK. This CDR3 has 14 amino acids. CDR3 bases: TGTGCCAGCAGCCAAGATCGCAGCGCCTATGGCTACACCTTC. Amino acids: CASSQDRSAYGYTF. Filled out from reference TRBV14 and TRBJ1-2, the complete variable domain reads EAGVTQFPSHSVIEKGQTVTLRCDPISGHDNLYWYRRVMGKEIKFLLHFVKESKQDESGMPNNRFLAERTGGTYSTLKVQPAELEDSGVYFCASSQDRSAYGYTFGSGTRLTVV.

V is TRBV3-1 (or the pseudogene TRBV3-2) and J is TRBJ2-7, with D uncertain. This CDR3 is built from 14 residues. V was clipped by 6 bases and J by 0 bases, with 12 bases between them. Per the germline V gene, CDR1 is LGHDT and CDR2 is YNNKEL (reference sequence). CDR3 sequence (DNA): TGTGCCAGCAGGCCACAGCCAAGCTCCTACGAGCAGTACTTC. It is translated as CASRPQPSSYEQYF.

This clone was seen once. The chain carries TRBV7-9 and TRBJ1-4; D gene uncertain. Germline V gives CDR1 SEHNR, CDR2 FQNEAQ (reference sequence). V was cut by 1 base and J by 1 base, with 10 bases left in between. This CDR3 comprises 16 residues. CDR3 coding DNA: TGTGCCAGCAGCTTAGGGCGCACTATAACTAATGAAAAACTGTTTTTT. Its protein product is CASSLGRTITNEKLFF.

The chain combines TRBV19 with TRBJ1-1; D gene ambiguous. Germline V lookup: CDR1 LNHDA, CDR2 SQIVND (reference sequence). The CDR3 consists of 14 residues. The germline V and J ends were trimmed by 6 bases and 0 bases, with 11 bases remaining between them. CDR3 sequence: CASRKTGVNTEAFF. CDR3 bases: TGTGCCAGTAGAAAGACGGGAGTGAACACTGAAGCTTTCTTT.